This entry describes one T cell receptor (beta chain). The data belong to a study of blood T cells in healthy people across ages. Sample-barcoded 5' priming and a J-beta primer mix drove a second PCR of about 7 to 12 cycles. TCRdb processed the 5' RACE reads anew with MiXCR; each CDR3 protein has one entry. Of fewer than 1.5 million distinct CDR3 sequences listed, approximately 40% are singletons. The V and J ends lost 4 bases and 1 base, in that order; junction bases with no gene match: 9. The V gene's germline CDR1 is LGHDT and CDR2 YNNKEL (reference sequence). CDR3 size: 16 residues. The receptor was isolated from a woman between 18 and 30 years old in good health. The chain combines TRBV3-1 with TRBJ1-2; 7 bases line up with TRBD1. Sequencing was done on a sample of blood. For the CDR3, the DNA is TGTGCCAGCAGCCGTGAGGGGGCCGGGGTTAACTATGGCTACACCTTC. It encodes CASSREGAGVNYGYTF.